This entry concerns a single T cell receptor (beta chain). No antigen is known for it. The identical CDR3 is also encoded by other nucleotide sequences in the sample. This CDR3 has 12 residues. CDR1 is SGHAT and CDR2 is FQNNGV in the germline V gene. The V and J ends lost 5 bases and 10 bases respectively, with 11 bases between them. Repertoires were generated with immunoSEQ multiplex PCR, while TCRdb's copy carries only in-frame clones and drops some. The sample includes more than 95,000 clones, less than 90% of them seen just once. This record belongs to a study of graft-versus-host responses after intestinal transplantation. On the study more broadly: After anti-thymocyte globulin induction, recipients took tacrolimus and steroids for three to four years.

The input for sequencing was unstimulated CD4+ T cells sorted from spleen or lymph node cells, taken before intestinal transplant. The chain joins TRBV11-2 to TRBJ1-4, with a tentative D call TRBD1 (5 bases). The TCR comes from a human donor who received an intestinal transplant. CDR3 loop: CASSPVGGKLFF. The CDR3, as DNA: TGTGCCAGCAGCCCCGTCGGGGGAAAACTGTTTTTT. Supplemented by reference TRBV11-2 and TRBJ1-4, the full variable domain reads EAGVAQSPRYKIIEKRQSVAFWCNPISGHATLYWYQQILGQGPKLLIQFQNNGVVDDSQLPKDRFSAERLKGVDSTLKIQPAKLEDSAVYLCASSPVGGKLFFGSGTQLSVL.